These 6 T cell receptor beta chains were sequenced from one sample in a study of cytomegalovirus exposure and HLA in healthy donors. 60 Vbeta and 13 Jbeta primers were used in PCR. Clones were read by immunoSEQ multiplex PCR, and TCRdb kept only the in-frame ones, dropping some. The data show some 70,000 clones, around 68% seen once. Material: PBMCs. These receptors all stem from a woman aged 25 to 45 in good health and CMV-seronegative.

The sample holds a few counts of this clone. The chain employs TRBV7-9 and TRBJ1-2; D call uncertain. V lost 0 bases, J lost 8 bases, and 4 bases lay in between. Germline V gene data show CDR1 as SEHNR and CDR2 as FQNEAQ (reference sequence). The CDR3 extends over 11 amino acids. As DNA, the CDR3 is TGTGCCAGCAGCTTAGCCCTGGGCTACACCTTC. Translation: CASSLALGYTF.

J is TRBJ1-1 and V is TRBV19, with D possibly matching TRBD1 (5 bases). The CDR3 is made up of 14 amino acids. Looked up from germline, CDR1 is LNHDA and CDR2 is SQIVND (reference sequence). V lost 9 bases and J 5 bases, leaving 19 bases between the germline ends. In DNA, the CDR3 is TGTGCCAGCGGGACTTGGGGGGTAGGAACTGAAGCTTTCTTT. This gives the protein CASGTWGVGTEAFF.

V and J are TRBV5-8 and TRBJ2-3, with TRBD2 matching over 7 bases. Germline CDR1 SGHTS, CDR2 YDEGEE. V was pared by 8 bases and J by 3 bases, with 9 bases of the junction left unmatched. CDR3 length: 14 residues. CDR3 DNA sequence: TGTGCCAGTTGCTTGGGGAGGGCGACAGATACGCAGTATTTT. Its protein product is CASCLGRATDTQYF.

V is TRBV5-1 and J is TRBJ1-3; D call uncertain. CDR1 and CDR2 (germline): SGHRS, YFSETQ. The CDR3 length is 14 residues. V gave up 3 bases and J gave up 0 bases, with 7 bases separating them. The CDR3 loop reads CASSSGYSGNTIYF. The CDR3 region has the DNA TGCGCCAGCAGCTCCGGGTACTCTGGAAACACCATATATTTT. The whole variable domain, remainder taken from reference TRBV5-1 and TRBJ1-3, is KAGVTQTPRYLIKTRGQQVTLSCSPISGHRSVSWYQQTPGQGLQFLFEYFSETQRNKGNFPGRFSGRQFSNSRSEMNVSTLELGDSALYLCASSSGYSGNTIYFGEGSWLTVV.

This clone was found a few times. The V gene is TRBV30, the J gene TRBJ2-7, with 10 nucleotides matching TRBD2. CDR1 and CDR2 (germline): GTSNPN, SVGIG (reference sequence). The CDR3 spans 13 residues. V shed 4 bases and J 8 bases; nucleotides not matched to a gene: 8. The CDR3 bases are TGTGCCTGGATAGGGCTAGCGGGGGACAAGCAGTACTTC. Translating gives CAWIGLAGDKQYF. Full variable domain (missing parts from reference TRBV30 and TRBJ2-7): SQTIHQWPATLVQPVGSPLSLECTVEGTSNPNLYWYRQAAGRGLQLLFYSVGIGQISSEVPQNLSASRPQDRQFILSSKKLLLSDSGFYLCAWIGLAGDKQYFGPGTRLTVT.

In this sample, this clone turned up a few times. This chain uses TRBV18 with TRBJ2-1; D perhaps matches TRBD1 (6 bases). The CDR3 loop spans 18 amino acids. V lost 2 bases, J lost 1 base, and 18 bases lay in between. In germline, CDR1 is KGHSH, CDR2 LQKENI. The DNA for the CDR3 is TGTGCCAGCTCACCATTCCGGGACACAGGGTCGTCCTACAATGAGCAGTTCTTC. It yields the protein CASSPFRDTGSSYNEQFF. Complete variable domain (other parts from reference TRBV18 and TRBJ2-1): NAGVMQNPRHLVRRRGQEARLRCSPMKGHSHVYWYRQLPEEGLKFMVYLQKENIIDESGMPKERFSAEFPKEGPSILRIQQVVRGDSAAYFCASSPFRDTGSSYNEQFFGPGTRLTVL.